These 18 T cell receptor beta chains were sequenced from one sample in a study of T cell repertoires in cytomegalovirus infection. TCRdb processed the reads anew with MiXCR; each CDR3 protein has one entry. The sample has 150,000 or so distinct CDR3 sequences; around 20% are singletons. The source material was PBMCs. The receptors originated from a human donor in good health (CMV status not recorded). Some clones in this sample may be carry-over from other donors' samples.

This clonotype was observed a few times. The CDR3 coding sequence is TGTGCCAGCAGTGCGCCCCAGCGGGGGAAGGACGAGCAGTACTTC. Its translation: CASSAPQRGKDEQYF. The chain has TRBV6-1 and TRBJ2-7; TRBD2 matches at 8 bases. Germline V gives CDR1 MNHNS, CDR2 SASEGT. This CDR3 is 15 amino acids long. The V segment lost 4 bases and the J segment 5 bases; nucleotides outside the gene matches: 10.

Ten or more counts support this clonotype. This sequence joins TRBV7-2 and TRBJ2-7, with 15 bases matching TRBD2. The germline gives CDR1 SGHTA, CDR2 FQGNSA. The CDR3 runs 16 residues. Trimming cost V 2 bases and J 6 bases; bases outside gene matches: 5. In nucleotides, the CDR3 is TGTGCCAGCAGCTTAACGGGGACTAGCGGGAGGTCCGAGCAGTACTTC. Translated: CASSLTGTSGRSEQYF.

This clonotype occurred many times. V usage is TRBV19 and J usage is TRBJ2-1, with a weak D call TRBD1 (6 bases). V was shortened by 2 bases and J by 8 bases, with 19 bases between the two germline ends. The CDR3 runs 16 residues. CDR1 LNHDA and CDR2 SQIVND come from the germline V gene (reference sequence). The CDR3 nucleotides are TGTGCCAGTAGTATAAATACAGGGATTCGGGGATATGAGCAGTTCTTC. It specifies CASSINTGIRGYEQFF.

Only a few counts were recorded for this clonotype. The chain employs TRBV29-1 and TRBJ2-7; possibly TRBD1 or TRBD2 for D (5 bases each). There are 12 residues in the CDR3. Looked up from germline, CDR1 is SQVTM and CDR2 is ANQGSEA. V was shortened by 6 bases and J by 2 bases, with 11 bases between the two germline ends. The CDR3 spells CSVSGTTYEQYF. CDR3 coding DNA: TGCAGCGTCTCGGGGACGACCTACGAGCAGTACTTC.

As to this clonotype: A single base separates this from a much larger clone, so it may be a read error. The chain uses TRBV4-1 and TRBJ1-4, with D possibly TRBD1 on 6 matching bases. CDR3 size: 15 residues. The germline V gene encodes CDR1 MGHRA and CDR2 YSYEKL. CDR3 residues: CASSSQGRGNETLFF. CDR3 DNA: TGCGCCAGCAGCAGTCAGGGTAGGGGGAATGAAACACTGTTTTTT.

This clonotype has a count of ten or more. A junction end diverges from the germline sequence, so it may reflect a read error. The CDR3 DNA follows: TGTGCCAGCAGCTACTCAGATAACCAAGAGACCCAGTACTTC. Translating gives CASSYSDNQETQYF. The V gene is TRBV6-2 or TRBV6-3, the J gene TRBJ2-5; D call uncertain. CDR1 and CDR2 from the germline V gene are MNHEY and SVGEGT. The CDR3 sequence is 14 residues long.

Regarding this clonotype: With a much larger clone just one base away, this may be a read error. CDR3 bases: TGTGCCAGCAGCTTTTTGGCAGGGAAGAACAATGAGCAGTTCTTC. This encodes CASSFLAGKNNEQFF. The rearrangement links TRBV11-2 to TRBJ2-1; D may be TRBD1 (5 bases). Germline V lookup: CDR1 SGHAT, CDR2 FQNNGV. V was pared by 3 bases and J by 5 bases, with 14 bases between. The CDR3 covers 15 residues.

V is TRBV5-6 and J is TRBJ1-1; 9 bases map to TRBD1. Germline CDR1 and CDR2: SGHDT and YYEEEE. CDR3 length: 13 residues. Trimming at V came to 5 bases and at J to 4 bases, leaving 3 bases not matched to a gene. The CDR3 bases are TGTGCCAGCAGGCGACAGGGGGGCACTGAAGCTTTCTTT. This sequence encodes CASRRQGGTEAFF.

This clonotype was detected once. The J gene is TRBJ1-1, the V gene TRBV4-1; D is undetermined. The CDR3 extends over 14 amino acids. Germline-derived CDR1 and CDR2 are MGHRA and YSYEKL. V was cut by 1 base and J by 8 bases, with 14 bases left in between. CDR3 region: CASSQGPQTHEAFF. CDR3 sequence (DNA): TGCGCCAGCAGCCAAGGACCCCAAACCCACGAAGCTTTCTTT.

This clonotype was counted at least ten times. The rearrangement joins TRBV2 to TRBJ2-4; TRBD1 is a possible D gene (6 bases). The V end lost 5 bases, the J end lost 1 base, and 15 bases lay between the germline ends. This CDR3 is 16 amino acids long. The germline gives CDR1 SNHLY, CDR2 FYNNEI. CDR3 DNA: TGTGCCAGCAGTCCGGACAGCCCAAGTGCCAAAAACATTCAGTACTTC. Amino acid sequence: CASSPDSPSAKNIQYF. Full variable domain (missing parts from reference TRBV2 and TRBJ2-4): EPEVTQTPSHQVTQMGQEVILRCVPISNHLYFYWYRQILGQKVEFLVSFYNNEISEKSEIFDDQFSVERPDGSNFTLKIRSTKLEDSAMYFCASSPDSPSAKNIQYFGAGTRLSVL.

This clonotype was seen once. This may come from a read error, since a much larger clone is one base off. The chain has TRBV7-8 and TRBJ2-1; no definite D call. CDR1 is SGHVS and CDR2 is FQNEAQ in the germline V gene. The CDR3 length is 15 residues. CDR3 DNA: TGTGCCAGCTGCTTATTAGGGCGAGGTAACAATGAGCAGTTCTTC. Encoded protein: CASCLLGRGNNEQFF.

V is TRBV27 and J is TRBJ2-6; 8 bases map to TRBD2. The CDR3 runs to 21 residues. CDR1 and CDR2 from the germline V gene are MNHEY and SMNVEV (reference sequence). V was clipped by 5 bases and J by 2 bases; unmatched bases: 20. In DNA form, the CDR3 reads TGTGCCAGCAGTGTAAGCGGTCTGCGGGGGGAGGTCAACCCTGGGGCCAACGTCCTGACTTTC. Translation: CASSVSGLRGEVNPGANVLTF.

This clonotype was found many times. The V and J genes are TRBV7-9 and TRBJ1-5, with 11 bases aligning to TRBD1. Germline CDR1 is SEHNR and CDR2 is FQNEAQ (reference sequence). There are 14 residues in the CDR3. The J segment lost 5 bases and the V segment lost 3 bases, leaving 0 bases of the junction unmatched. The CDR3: CASSLGQGDQPQHF. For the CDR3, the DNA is TGTGCCAGCAGCTTGGGACAGGGGGATCAGCCCCAGCATTTT.

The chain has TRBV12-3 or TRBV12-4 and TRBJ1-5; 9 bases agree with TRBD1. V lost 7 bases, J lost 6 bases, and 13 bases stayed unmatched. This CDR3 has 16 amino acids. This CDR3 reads CASTRTGAQGGQPQHF. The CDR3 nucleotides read TGTGCCAGCACGCGGACAGGGGCCCAGGGTGGTCAGCCCCAGCATTTT.

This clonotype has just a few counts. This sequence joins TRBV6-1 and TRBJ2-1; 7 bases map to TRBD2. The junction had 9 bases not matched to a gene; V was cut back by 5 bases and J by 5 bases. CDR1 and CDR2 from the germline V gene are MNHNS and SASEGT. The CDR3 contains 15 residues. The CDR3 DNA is TGTGCCAGCAGTCTTACTAGCGTGGGGGACAATGAGCAGTTCTTC. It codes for CASSLTSVGDNEQFF.

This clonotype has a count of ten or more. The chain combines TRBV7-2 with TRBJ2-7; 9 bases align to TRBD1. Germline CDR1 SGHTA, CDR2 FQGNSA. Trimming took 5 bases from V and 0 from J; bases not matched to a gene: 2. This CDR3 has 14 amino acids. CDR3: CASSIQGASYEQYF. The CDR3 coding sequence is TGTGCCAGCAGCATACAGGGGGCCTCCTACGAGCAGTACTTC.

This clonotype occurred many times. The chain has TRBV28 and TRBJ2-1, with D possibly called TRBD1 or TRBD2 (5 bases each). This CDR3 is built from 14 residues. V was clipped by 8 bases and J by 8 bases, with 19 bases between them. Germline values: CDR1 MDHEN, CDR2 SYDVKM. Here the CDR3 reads CASWGFGGSYEQFF. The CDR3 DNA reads TGTGCCAGCTGGGGCTTTGGGGGAAGCTATGAGCAGTTCTTC.

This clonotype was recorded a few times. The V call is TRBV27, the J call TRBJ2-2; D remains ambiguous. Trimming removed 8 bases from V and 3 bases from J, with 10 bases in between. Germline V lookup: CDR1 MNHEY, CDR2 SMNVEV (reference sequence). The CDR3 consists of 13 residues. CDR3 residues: CASGRAYTGELFF. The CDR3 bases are TGTGCCAGCGGCCGGGCCTACACCGGGGAGCTGTTTTTT.